The text below deals with one T cell receptor beta chain. Its cognate antigen is unknown. These data belong to a study of cytomegalovirus exposure and HLA in healthy donors. General observations from the study: A later analysis reportedly found fewer N-insertions in an Asian-associated ancestry cluster than the roughly 670-donor mean.

The CDR3 loop spans 15 amino acids. V was cut by 2 bases and J by 1 base, with 11 bases left in between. Germline loops: CDR1 MGHRA, CDR2 YSYEKL. With 60 Vbeta and 13 Jbeta primers, the PCR was carried out. Profiling relied on immunoSEQ multiplex PCR, and the TCRdb table lists in-frame clones only, not all of them. The sample has about 70,000 clones. The V call is TRBV4-1, the J call TRBJ1-1; possible D gene TRBD1, 6 bases. The sample comprised PBMCs. The clonotype comes from a female donor in good health and CMV-seropositive. The CDR3 bases are TGCGCCAGCAGCCAACCGTCACAGGGGAACACTGAAGCTTTCTTT. It encodes CASSQPSQGNTEAFF.